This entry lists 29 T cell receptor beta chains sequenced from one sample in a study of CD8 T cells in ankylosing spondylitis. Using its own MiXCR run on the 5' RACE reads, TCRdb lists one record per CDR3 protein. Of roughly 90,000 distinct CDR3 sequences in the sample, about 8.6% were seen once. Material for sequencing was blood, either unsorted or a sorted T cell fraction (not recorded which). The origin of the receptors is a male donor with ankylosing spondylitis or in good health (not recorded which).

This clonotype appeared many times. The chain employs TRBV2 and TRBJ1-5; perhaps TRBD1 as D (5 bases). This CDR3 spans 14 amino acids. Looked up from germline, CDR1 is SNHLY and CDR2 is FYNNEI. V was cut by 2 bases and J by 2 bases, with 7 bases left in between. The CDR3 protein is CASSETRGNQPQHF. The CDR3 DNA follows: TGTGCCAGCAGTGAAACCAGGGGCAATCAGCCCCAGCATTTT.

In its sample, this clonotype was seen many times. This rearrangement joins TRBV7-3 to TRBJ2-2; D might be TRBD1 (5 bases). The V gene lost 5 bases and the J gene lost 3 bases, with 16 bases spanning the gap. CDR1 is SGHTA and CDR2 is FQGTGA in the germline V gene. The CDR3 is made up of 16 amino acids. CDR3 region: CASSPYEDRYTGELFF. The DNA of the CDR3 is TGTGCCAGCAGCCCCTACGAAGACAGATACACCGGGGAGCTGTTTTTT.

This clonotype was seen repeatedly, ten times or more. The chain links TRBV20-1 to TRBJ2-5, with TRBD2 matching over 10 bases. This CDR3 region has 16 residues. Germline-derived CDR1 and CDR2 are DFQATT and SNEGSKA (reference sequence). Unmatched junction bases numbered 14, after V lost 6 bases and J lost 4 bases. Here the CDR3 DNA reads TGCAGTGCCGAATCTACTAGCGGGACGCTTGGAGAGACCCAGTACTTC. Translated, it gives CSAESTSGTLGETQYF.

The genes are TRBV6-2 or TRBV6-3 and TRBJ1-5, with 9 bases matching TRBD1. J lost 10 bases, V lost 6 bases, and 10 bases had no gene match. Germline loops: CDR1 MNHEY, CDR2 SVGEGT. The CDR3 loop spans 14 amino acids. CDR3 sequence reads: CASSSTGGVLPQHF. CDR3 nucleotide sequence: TGTGCCAGCAGCTCGACAGGGGGGGTTCTACCCCAGCATTTT.

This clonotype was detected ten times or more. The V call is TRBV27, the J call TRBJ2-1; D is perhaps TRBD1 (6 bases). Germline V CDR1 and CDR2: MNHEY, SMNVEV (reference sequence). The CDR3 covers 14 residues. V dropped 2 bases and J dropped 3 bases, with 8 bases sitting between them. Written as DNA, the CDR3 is TGTGCCAGCAGTTTAACAGGGATCTACAATGAGCAGTTCTTC. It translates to CASSLTGIYNEQFF.

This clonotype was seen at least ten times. The DNA for the CDR3 is TGTGCCAGCAGTCTCCTCTCCCAACCGGGACTAGCGGGGAACCCGTCCTACAATGAGCAGTTCTTC. Protein product: CASSLLSQPGLAGNPSYNEQFF. The gene calls are TRBV6-2 or TRBV6-3 and TRBJ2-1; the match to TRBD2 covers 13 bases. The junction had 20 bases not matched to a gene; V was cut back by 5 bases and J by 1 base. Germline CDR1 and CDR2: MNHEY and SVGEGT. This CDR3 is built from 22 residues.

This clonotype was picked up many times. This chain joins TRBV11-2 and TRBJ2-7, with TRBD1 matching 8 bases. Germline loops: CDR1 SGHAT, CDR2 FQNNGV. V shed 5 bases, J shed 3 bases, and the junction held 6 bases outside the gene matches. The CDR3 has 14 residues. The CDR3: CASSTYRGDYEQYF. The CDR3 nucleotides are TGTGCCAGCAGCACATACAGGGGGGACTACGAGCAGTACTTC.

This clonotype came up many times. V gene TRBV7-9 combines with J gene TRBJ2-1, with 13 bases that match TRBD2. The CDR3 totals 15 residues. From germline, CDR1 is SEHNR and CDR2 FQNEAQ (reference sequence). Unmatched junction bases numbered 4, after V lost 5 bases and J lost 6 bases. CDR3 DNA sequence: TGTGCCAGCAGCCCCGGACTAGCGGGAGCCAATGAGCAGTTCTTC. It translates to CASSPGLAGANEQFF.

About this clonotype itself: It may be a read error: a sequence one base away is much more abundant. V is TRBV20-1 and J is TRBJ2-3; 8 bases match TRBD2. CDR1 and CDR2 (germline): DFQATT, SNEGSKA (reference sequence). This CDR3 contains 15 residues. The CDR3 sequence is CSAATSGASIDTQYF. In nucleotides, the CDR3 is TGCAGTGCTGCAACTAGCGGAGCTAGCATAGATACGCAGTATTTT.

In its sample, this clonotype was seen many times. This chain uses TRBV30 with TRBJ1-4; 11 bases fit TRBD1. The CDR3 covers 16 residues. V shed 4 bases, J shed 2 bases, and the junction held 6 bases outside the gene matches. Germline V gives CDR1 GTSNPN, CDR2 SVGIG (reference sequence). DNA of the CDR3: TGTGCCTGGACCCCGGACAGGGGGCATACTAATGAAAAACTGTTTTTT. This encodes CAWTPDRGHTNEKLFF.

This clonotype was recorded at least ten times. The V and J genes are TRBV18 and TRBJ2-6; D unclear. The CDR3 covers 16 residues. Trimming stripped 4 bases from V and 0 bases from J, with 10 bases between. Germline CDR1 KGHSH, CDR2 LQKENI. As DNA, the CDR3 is TGTGCCAGCTCACAGAGCCCAAACTCTGGGGCCAACGTCCTGACTTTC. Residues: CASSQSPNSGANVLTF.

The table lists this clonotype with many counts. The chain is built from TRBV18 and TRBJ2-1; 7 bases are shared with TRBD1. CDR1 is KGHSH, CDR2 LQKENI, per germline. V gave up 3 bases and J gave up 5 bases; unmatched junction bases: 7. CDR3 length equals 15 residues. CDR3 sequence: CASSPPGQANNEQFF. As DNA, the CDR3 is TGTGCCAGCTCACCCCCAGGACAGGCCAACAATGAGCAGTTCTTC. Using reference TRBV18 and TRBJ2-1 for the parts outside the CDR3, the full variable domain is NAGVMQNPRHLVRRRGQEARLRCSPMKGHSHVYWYRQLPEEGLKFMVYLQKENIIDESGMPKERFSAEFPKEGPSILRIQQVVRGDSAAYFCASSPPGQANNEQFFGPGTRLTVL.

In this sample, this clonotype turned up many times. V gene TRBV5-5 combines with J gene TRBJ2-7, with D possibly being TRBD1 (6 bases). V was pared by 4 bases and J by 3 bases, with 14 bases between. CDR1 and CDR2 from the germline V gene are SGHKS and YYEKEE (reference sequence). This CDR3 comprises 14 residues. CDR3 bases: TGTGCCAGCAGCCCGGCGACAGGTTACTACGAGCAGTACTTC. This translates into CASSPATGYYEQYF. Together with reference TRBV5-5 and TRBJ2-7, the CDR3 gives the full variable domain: DAGVTQSPTHLIKTRGQQVTLRCSPISGHKSVSWYQQVLGQGPQFIFQYYEKEERGRGNFPDRFSARQFPNYSSELNVNALLLGDSALYLCASSPATGYYEQYFGPGTRLTVT.

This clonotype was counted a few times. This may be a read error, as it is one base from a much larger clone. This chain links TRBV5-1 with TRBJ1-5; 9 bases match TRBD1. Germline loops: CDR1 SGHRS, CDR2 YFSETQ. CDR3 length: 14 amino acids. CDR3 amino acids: CVSSLGTGNQPQHF. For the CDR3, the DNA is TGCGTCAGCAGCTTAGGGACAGGGAATCAGCCCCAGCATTTT.

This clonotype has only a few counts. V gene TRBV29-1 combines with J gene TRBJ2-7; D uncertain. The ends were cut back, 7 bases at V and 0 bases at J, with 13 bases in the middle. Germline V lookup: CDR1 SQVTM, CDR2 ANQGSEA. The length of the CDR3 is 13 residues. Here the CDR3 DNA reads TGCAGCGCCCGGACGGCAAGCTCCTACGAGCAGTACTTC. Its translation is CSARTASSYEQYF.

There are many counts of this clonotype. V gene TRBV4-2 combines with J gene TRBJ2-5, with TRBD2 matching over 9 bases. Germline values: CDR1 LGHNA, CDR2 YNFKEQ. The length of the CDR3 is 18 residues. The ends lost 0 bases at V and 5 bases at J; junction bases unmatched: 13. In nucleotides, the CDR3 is TGTGCCAGCAGCCAAGATCTGGCGGGGACTAGCATGGTGGAGACCCAGTACTTC. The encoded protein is CASSQDLAGTSMVETQYF.

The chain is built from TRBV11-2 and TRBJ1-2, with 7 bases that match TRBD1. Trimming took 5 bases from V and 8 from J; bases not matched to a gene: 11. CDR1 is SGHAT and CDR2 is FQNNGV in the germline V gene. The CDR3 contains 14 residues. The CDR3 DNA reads TGTGCCAGCAGCACATTGGGACAGCCTCTAGGCTACACCTTC. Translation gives CASSTLGQPLGYTF.

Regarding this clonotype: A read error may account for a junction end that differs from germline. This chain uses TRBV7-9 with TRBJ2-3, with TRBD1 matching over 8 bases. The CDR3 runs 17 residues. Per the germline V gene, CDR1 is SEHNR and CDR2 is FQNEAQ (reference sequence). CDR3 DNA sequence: TGTGCCAGCAGCTCGACGACGGACAGGGCTTTAACAGATATGCAGTATTTT. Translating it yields CASSSTTDRALTDMQYF. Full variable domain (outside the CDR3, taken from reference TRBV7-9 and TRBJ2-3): DTGVSQNPRHKITKRGQNVTFRCDPISEHNRLYWYRQTLGQGPEFLTYFQNEAQLEKSRLLSDRFSAERPKGSFSTLEIQRTEQGDSAMYLCASSSTTDRALTDMQYFGPGTRLTVL.

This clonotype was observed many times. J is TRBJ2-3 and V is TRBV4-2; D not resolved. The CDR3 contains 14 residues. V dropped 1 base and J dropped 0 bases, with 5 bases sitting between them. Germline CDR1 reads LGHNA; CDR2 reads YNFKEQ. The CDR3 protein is CASSQGMSTDTQYF. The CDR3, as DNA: TGTGCCAGCAGCCAAGGGATGAGCACAGATACGCAGTATTTT.

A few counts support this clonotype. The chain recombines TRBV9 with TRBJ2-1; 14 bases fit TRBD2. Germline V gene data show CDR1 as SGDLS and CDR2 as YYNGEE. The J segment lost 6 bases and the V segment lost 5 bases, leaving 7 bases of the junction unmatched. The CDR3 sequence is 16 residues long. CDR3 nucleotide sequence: TGTGCCAGCAGTGCTACGGGACTAGCGGGGGTCAATGAGCAGTTCTTC. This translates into CASSATGLAGVNEQFF.

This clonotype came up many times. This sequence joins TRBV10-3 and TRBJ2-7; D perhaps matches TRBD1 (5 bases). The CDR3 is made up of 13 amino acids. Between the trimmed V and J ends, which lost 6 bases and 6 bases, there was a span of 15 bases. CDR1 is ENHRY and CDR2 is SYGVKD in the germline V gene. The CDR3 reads CAIRSGRSSEQYF. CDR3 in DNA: TGTGCCATCAGGTCAGGGCGCAGTTCCGAGCAGTACTTC.

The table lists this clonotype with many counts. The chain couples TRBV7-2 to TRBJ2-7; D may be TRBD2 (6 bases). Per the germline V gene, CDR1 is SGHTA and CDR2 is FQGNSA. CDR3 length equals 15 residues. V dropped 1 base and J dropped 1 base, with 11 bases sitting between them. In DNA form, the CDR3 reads TGTGCCAGCAGCTTAGTCCCCGCGGGGTCCTACGAGCAGTACTTC. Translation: CASSLVPAGSYEQYF.

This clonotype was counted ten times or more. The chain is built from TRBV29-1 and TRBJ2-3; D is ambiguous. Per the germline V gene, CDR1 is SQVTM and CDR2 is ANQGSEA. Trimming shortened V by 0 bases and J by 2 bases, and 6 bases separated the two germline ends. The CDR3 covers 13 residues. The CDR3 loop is CSVEEQPTDTQYF. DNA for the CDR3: TGCAGCGTTGAAGAACAACCCACAGATACGCAGTATTTT.

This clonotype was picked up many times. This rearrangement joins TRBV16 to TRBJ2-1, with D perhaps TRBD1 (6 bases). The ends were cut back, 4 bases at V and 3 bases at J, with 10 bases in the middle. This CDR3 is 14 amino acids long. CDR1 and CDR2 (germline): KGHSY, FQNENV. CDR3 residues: CASSPRGNYNEQFF. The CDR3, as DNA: TGTGCCAGCAGCCCCAGGGGCAACTACAATGAGCAGTTCTTC.

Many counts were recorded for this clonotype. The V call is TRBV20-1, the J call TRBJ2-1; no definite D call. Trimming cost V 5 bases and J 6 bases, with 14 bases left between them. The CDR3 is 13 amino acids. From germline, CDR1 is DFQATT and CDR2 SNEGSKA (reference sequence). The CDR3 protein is CSAPGPRRNEQFF. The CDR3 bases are TGCAGTGCTCCTGGGCCGCGGCGCAATGAGCAGTTCTTC.

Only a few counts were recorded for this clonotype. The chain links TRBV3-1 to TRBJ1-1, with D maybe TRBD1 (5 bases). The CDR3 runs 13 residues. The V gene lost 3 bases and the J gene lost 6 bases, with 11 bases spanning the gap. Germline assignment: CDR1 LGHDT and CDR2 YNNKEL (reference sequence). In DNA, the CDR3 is TGTGCCAGCAGCCAGGCCGGGGACGCTGAAGCTTTCTTT. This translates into CASSQAGDAEAFF. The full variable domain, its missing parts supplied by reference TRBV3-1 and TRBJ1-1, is DTAVSQTPKYLVTQMGNDKSIKCEQNLGHDTMYWYKQDSKKFLKIMFSYNNKELIINETVPNRFSPKSPDKAHLNLHINSLELGDSAVYFCASSQAGDAEAFFGQGTRLTVV.

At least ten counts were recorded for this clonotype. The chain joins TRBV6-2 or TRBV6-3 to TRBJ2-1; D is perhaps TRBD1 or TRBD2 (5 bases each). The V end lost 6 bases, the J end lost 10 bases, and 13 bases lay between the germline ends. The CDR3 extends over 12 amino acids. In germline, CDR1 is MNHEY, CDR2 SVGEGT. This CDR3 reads CASSQGVGEQFF. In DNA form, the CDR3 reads TGTGCCAGCAGCCAGGGAGTGGGAGAGCAGTTCTTC.

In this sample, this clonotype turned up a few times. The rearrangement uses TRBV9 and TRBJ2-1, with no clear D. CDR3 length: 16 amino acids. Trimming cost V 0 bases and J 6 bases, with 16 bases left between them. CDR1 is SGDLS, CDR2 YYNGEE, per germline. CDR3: CASSVGGRAGSNEQFF. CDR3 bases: TGTGCCAGCAGCGTAGGAGGACGTGCTGGTTCCAATGAGCAGTTCTTC.

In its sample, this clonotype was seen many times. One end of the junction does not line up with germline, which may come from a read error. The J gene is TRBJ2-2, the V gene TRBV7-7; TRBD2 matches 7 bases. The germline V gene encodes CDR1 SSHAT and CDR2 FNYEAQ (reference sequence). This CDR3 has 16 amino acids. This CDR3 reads CASSLGGGPTTGELFF. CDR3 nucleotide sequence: TGTGCTAGCAGCTTAGGCGGGGGACCCACCACCGGGGAGCTGTTTTTT.